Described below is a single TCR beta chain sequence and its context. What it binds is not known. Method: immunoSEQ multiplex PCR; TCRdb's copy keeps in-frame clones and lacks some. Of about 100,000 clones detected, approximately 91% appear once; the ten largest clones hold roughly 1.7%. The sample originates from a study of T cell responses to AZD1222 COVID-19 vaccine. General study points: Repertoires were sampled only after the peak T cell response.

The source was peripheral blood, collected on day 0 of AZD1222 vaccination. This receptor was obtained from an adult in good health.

DNA of the CDR3: TGCGCCAGCAGCCGGGACACCGGGGAGCTGTTTTTT. It specifies CASSRDTGELFF. The rearrangement links TRBV10-1 to TRBJ2-2, with no clear D. CDR1 and CDR2 (germline): WNHNN, SYGVQD (reference sequence). V was pared by 6 bases and J by 3 bases, with 5 bases between. CDR3 length equals 12 residues.